This T cell receptor beta chain is drawn from a study of cytomegalovirus exposure and HLA in healthy donors. The ends were cut back, 3 bases at V and 7 bases at J, with 10 bases in the middle. Germline V lookup: CDR1 SGHTA, CDR2 FQGTGA. This CDR3 is built from 13 residues. A multiplex PCR was run with 60 Vbeta primers and 13 Jbeta primers. TCRdb's copy holds only in-frame clones and misses some; the assay was immunoSEQ multiplex PCR. In the table there are around 150,000 clones, around four fifths of which are singletons. The chain combines TRBV7-3 with TRBJ2-1; possible D gene TRBD1, 7 bases. The specimen was PBMCs. This receptor was obtained from a boy aged 2 to 9 in good health and CMV-seronegative. CDR3 in amino acids: CASSLTGTNEQFF. DNA of the CDR3: TGTGCCAGCAGCTTGACAGGGACTAATGAGCAGTTCTTC.